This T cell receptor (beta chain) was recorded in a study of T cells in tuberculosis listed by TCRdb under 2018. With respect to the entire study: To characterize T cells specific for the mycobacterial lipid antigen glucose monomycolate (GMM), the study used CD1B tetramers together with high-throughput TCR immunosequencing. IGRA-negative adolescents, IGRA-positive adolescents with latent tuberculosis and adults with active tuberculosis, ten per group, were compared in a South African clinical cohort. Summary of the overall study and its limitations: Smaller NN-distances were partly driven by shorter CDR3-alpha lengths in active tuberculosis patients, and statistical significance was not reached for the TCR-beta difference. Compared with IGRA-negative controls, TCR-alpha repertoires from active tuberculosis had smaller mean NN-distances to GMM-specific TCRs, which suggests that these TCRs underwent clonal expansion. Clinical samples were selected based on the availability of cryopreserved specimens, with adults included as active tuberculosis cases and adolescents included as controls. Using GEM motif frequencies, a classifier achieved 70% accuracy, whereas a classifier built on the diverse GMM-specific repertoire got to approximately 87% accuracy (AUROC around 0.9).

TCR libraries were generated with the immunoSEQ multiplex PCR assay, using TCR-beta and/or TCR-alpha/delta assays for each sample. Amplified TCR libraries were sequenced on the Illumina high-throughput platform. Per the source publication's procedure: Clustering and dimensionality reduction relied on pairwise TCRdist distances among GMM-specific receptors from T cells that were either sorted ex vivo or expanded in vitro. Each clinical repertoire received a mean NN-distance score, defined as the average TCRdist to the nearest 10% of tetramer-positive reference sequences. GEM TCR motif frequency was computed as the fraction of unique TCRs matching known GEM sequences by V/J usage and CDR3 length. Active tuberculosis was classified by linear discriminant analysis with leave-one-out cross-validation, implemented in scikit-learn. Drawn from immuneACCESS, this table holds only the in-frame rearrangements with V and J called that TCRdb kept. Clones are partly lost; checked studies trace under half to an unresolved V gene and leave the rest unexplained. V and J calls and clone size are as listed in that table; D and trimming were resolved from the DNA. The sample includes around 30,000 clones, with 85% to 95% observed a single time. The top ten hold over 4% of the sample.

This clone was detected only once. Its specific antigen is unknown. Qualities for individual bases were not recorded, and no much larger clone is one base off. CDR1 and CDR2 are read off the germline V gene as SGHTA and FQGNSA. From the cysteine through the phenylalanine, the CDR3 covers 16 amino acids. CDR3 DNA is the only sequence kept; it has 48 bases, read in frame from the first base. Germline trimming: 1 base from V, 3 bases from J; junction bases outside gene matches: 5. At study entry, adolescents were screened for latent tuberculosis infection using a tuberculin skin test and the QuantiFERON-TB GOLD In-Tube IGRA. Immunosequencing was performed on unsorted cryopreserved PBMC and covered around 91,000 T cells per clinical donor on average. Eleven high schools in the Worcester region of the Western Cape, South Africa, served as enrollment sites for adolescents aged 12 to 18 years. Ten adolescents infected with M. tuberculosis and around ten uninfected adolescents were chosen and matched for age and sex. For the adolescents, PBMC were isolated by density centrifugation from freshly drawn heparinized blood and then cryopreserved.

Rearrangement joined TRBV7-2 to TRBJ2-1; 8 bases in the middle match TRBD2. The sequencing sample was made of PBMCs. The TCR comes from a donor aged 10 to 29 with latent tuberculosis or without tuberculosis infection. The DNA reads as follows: TGTGCCAGCAGCTTAGGTCGGGGGGGAGTCTACAATGAGCAGTTCTTC. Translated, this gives CASSLGRGGVYNEQFF.